The T cell receptor (beta chain) under discussion was sequenced for a study of blood T cell repertoires in COVID-19. Overall study: The United States, Italy and Spain were the sources of the acute and convalescent COVID-19 samples. T cells, B-cell-depleted T cells, or PBMCs supplied cDNA or gDNA.

The CDR3 runs to 16 residues. Germline V lookup: CDR1 LNHDA, CDR2 SQIVND (reference sequence). V shed 6 bases, J shed 11 bases, and the junction held 16 bases outside the gene matches. Authors' methods: It was from reference gene primer amplification that nucleated cell counts were estimated. Some clones are missing from TCRdb's copy, which holds only in-frame ones; the method was immunoSEQ multiplex PCR. V and J calls plus clone size are reproduced from that table; the DNA served to infer D and trimming. The sample has roughly 16,000 clones, around 90% seen once. In its sample, this clone was seen a few times.

This chain connects TRBV19 to TRBJ1-4; TRBD1 matches at 9 bases. The source of this sequence is a human donor in a cohort sampled during active COVID-19. Sequenced material: peripheral blood. The CDR3 DNA sequence: TGTGCCAGTAGCGGGAACCCCGGACAGGGGTTTATGAAACTGTTTTTT. Protein product: CASSGNPGQGFMKLFF.